This T cell receptor beta chain emerged from a study of cytomegalovirus exposure and HLA in healthy donors. Across the whole study: The approximately 100 million unique TCR beta sequences, from roughly 180 million T cells, were found by an earlier analysis. Most donors, around 81% of a few hundred genotyped, fell in the Caucasian-associated ancestry cluster.

The primer mix had 60 Vbeta and 13 Jbeta primers. Sequenced by immunoSEQ multiplex PCR; TCRdb stores in-frame clones only, minus some. The repertoire holds about 130,000 clones, roughly 80% seen once, with roughly 1.2% in the top ten. Germline-derived CDR1 and CDR2 are SGHTS and YDEGEE. Trimming at V came to 4 bases and at J to 4 bases, leaving 5 bases not matched to a gene. The CDR3 is made up of 14 amino acids. The sample comprised PBMCs. This TCR derives from a female donor in good health and CMV-seronegative. This chain joins TRBV5-8 and TRBJ1-5, with 7 bases lining up with TRBD1. As DNA, the CDR3 is TGTGCCAGCAGCACCCGGACAGGAAATCAGCCCCAGCATTTT. Translating it yields CASSTRTGNQPQHF.